This T cell receptor beta chain stems from a study of blood T cell repertoires in COVID-19. Study-level information: T cells, B-cell-depleted T cells, or PBMCs supplied cDNA or gDNA.

The CDR3 extends over 18 amino acids. Germline assignment: CDR1 MDHEN and CDR2 SYDVKM. V trimming: 4 bases; J trimming: 0 bases; junction bases outside the gene matches: 6. Here immunoSEQ multiplex PCR was the method, and the copy in TCRdb shows in-frame clones only, minus some. Here the sample spans 140,000 or so clones, 60% to 85% being singletons. The sequence came from a man aged 50 or older with active or convalescent COVID-19. V gene TRBV28 combines with J gene TRBJ2-7, with 16 nucleotides matching TRBD2. Sequenced sample: peripheral blood. CDR3 coding DNA: TGTGCCAGCAGTTCGCCGGGACTAGCGGGAGGGACCTCCTACGAGCAGTACTTC. Translating it yields CASSSPGLAGGTSYEQYF.